This record covers a single T cell receptor beta chain. This sample is part of a study of radiation and T cells in renal cell carcinoma. Study details: Nephrectomy followed 15 Gy stereotactic body radiation by 4 weeks.

V was pared by 6 bases and J by 5 bases, with 13 bases between. The CDR3 loop spans 13 amino acids. Germline CDR1 reads MNHEY; CDR2 reads SVGAGI. Here immunoSEQ multiplex PCR was the method, and the copy in TCRdb shows in-frame clones only, minus some. Of 90,000 to 95,000 clones in the sample, roughly four fifths are singletons; the top ten hold less than 7%. Time point noted: baseline pretreatment blood. As to treatment: 15 Gy SBRT to primary tumor, nephrectomy 4 weeks later. The tumor was a clear cell renal cell carcinoma. The sequencing here drew on blood, taken from a patient whose treatment included radiotherapy and nephrectomy. The gene calls are TRBV6-5 and TRBJ1-2, with D possibly matching TRBD1 (5 bases). The origin of this receptor is a man between 60 and 75 years old with renal cell carcinoma. The CDR3 is CASSPAGGYGYTF. CDR3 coding DNA: TGTGCCAGCAGCCCGGCGGGGGGATATGGCTACACCTTC.